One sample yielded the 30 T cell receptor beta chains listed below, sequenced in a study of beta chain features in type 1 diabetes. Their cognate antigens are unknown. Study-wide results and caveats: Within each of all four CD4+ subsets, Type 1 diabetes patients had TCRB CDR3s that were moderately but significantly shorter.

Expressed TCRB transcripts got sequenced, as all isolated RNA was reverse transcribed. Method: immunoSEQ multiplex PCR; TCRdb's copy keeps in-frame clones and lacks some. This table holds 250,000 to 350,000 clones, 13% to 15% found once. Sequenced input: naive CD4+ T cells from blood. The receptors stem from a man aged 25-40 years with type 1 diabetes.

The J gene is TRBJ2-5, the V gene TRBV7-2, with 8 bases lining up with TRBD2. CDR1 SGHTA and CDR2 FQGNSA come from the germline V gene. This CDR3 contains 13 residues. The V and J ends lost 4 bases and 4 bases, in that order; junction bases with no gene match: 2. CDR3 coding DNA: TGTGCCAGCAGCTCGGGACTAGGAGAGACCCAGTACTTC. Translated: CASSSGLGETQYF.

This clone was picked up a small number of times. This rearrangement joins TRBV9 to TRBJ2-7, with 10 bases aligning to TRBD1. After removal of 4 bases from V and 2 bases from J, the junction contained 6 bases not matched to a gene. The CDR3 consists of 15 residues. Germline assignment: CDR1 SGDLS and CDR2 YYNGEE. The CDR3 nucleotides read TGTGCCAGCAGCCCCCGTGGACAGGGGGCCTACGAGCAGTACTTC. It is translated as CASSPRGQGAYEQYF.

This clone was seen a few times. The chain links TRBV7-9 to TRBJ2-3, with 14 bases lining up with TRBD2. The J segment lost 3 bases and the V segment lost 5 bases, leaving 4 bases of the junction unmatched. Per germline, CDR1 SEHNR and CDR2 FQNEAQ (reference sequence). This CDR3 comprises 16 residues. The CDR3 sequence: CASSPGTSGRTDTQYF. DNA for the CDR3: TGTGCCAGCAGCCCTGGGACTAGCGGGAGAACAGATACGCAGTATTTT. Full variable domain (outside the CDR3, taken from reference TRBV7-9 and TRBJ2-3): DTGVSQNPRHKITKRGQNVTFRCDPISEHNRLYWYRQTLGQGPEFLTYFQNEAQLEKSRLLSDRFSAERPKGSFSTLEIQRTEQGDSAMYLCASSPGTSGRTDTQYFGPGTRLTVL.

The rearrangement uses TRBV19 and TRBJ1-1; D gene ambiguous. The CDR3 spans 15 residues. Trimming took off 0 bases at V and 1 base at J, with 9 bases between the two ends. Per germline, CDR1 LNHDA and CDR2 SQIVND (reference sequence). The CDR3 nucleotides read TGTGCCAGTAGTATAGATGGTCCGAGGAACACTGAAGCTTTCTTT. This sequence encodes CASSIDGPRNTEAFF. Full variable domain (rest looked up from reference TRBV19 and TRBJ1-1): DGGITQSPKYLFRKEGQNVTLSCEQNLNHDAMYWYRQDPGQGLRLIYYSQIVNDFQKGDIAEGYSVSREKKESFPLTVTSAQKNPTAFYLCASSIDGPRNTEAFFGQGTRLTVV.

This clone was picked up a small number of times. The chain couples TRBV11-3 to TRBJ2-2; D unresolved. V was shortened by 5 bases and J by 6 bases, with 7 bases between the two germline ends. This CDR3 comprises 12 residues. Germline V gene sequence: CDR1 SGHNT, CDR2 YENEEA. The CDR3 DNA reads TGTGCCAGCAGCCCAGATCCCGGGGAGCTGTTTTTT. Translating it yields CASSPDPGELFF.

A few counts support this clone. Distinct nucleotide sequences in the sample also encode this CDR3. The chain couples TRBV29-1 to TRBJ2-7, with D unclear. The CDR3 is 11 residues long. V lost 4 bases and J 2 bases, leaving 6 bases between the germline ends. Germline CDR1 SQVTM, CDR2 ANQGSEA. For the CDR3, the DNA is TGCAGCGTTGGGCAGACCTACGAGCAGTACTTC. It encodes CSVGQTYEQYF.

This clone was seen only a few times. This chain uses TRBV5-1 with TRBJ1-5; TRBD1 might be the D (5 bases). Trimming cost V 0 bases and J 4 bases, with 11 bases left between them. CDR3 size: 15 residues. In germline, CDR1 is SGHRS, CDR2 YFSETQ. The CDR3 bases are TGCGCCAGCAGCTTGGGAGACAGCTTAAATCAGCCCCAGCATTTT. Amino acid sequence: CASSLGDSLNQPQHF.

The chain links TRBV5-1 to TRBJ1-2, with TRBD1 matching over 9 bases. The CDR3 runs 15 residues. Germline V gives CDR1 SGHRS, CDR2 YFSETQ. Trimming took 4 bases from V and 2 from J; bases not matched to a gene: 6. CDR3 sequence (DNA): TGCGCCAGCAGCCGGACAGGGGCCGTAAACTATGGCTACACCTTC. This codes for CASSRTGAVNYGYTF.

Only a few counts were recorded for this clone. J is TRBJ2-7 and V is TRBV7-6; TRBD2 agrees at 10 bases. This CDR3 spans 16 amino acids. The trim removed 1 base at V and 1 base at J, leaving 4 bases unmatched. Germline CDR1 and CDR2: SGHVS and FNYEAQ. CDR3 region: CASSLVAGGISYEQYF. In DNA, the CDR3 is TGTGCCAGCAGCTTAGTAGCGGGAGGCATTTCCTACGAGCAGTACTTC.

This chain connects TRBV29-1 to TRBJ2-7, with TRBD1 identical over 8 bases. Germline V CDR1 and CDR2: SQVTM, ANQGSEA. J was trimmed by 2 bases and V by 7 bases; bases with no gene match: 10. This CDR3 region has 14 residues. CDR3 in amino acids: CSAVWGTGTYEQYF. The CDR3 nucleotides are TGCAGCGCAGTTTGGGGGACAGGAACCTACGAGCAGTACTTC.

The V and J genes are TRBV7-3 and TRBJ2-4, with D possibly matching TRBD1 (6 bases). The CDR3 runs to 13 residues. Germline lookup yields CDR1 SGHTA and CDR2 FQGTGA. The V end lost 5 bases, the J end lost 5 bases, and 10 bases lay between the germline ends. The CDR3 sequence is CASSEQGQNIQYF. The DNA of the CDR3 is TGTGCCAGCAGCGAACAGGGCCAAAACATTCAGTACTTC.

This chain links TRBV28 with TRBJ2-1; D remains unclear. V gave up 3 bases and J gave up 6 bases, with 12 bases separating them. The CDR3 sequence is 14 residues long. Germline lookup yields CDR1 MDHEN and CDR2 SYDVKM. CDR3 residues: CASSLHPTSNEQFF. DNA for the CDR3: TGTGCCAGCAGTTTGCACCCCACCAGCAATGAGCAGTTCTTC.

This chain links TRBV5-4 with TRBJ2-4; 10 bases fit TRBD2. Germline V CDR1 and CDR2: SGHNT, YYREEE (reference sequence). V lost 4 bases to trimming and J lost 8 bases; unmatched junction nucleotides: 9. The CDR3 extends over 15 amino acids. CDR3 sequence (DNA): TGTGCCAGCAGCGAAAGGACTAGCGGTGGGGACATTCAGTACTTC. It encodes CASSERTSGGDIQYF.

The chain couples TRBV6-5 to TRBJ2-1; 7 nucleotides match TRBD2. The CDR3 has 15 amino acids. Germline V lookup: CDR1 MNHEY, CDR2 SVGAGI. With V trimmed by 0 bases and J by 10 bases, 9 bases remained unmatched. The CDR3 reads CASSYSKRGVGEQFF. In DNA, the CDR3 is TGTGCCAGCAGTTACTCGAAACGGGGGGTCGGCGAGCAGTTCTTC.

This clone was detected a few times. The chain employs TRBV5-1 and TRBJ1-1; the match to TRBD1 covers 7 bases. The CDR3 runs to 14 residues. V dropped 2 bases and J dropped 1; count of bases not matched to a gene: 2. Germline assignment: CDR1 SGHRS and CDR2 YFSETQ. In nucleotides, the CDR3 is TGCGCCAGCAGCTTCGACAGGGAGAACACTGAAGCTTTCTTT. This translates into CASSFDRENTEAFF. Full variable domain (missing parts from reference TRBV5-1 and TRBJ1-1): KAGVTQTPRYLIKTRGQQVTLSCSPISGHRSVSWYQQTPGQGLQFLFEYFSETQRNKGNFPGRFSGRQFSNSRSEMNVSTLELGDSALYLCASSFDRENTEAFFGQGTRLTVV.

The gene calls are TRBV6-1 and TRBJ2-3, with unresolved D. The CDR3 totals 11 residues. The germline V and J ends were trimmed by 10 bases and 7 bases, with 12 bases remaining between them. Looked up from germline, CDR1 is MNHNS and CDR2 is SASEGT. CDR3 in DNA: TGTGCCATCCGATCGGAGAATACGCAGTATTTT. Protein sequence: CAIRSENTQYF.

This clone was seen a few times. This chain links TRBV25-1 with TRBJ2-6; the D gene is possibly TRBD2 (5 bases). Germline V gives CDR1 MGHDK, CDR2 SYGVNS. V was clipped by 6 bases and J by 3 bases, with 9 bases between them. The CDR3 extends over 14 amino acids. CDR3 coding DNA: TGTGCCAGCAGCCCGGCGGGTGGGGCCAACGTCCTGACTTTC. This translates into CASSPAGGANVLTF.

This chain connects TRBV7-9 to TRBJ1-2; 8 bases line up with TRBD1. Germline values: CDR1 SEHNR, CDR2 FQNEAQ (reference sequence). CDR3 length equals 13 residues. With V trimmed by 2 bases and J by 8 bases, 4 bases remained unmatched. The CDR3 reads CASSLPGGRGYTF. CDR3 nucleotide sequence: TGTGCCAGCAGCTTACCAGGGGGCCGAGGCTACACCTTC.

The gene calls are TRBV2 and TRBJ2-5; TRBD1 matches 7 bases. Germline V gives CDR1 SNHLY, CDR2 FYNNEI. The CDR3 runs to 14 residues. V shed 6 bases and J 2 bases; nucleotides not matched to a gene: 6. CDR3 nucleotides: TGTGCCAGCAGGTCCGGGACAGTACAAGAGACCCAGTACTTC. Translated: CASRSGTVQETQYF.

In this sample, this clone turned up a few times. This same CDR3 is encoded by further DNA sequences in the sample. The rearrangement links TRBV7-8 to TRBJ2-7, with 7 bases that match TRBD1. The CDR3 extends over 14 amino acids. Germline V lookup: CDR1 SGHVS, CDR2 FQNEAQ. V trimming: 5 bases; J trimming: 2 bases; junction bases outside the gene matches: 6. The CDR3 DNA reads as TGTGCCAGCAGCCCAAGACAGGGACCCTACGAGCAGTACTTC. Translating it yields CASSPRQGPYEQYF.

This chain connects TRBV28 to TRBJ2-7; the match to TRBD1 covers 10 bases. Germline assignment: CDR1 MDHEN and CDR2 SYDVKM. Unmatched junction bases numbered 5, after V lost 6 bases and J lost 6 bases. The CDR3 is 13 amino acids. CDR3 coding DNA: TGTGCCAGCAGGGGGACAGGGGTACGCGAGCAGTACTTC. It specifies CASRGTGVREQYF.

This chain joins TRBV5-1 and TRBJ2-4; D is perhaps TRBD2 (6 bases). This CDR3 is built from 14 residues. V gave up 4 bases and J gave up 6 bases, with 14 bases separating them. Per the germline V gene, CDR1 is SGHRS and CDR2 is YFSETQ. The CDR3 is CASSPAGTGNIQYF. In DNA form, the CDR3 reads TGCGCCAGCAGCCCTGCCGGGACTGGAAACATTCAGTACTTC.

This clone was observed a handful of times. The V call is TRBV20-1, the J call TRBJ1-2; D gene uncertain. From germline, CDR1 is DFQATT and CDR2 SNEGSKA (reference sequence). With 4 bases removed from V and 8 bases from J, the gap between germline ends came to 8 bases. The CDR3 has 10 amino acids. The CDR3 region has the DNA TGCAGTGCTACCCTACCCGGCTACACCTTC. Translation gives CSATLPGYTF.

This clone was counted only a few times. The CDR3 reads CASSYDQVEETQYF. CDR3 nucleotides: TGTGCCAGCAGTTACGACCAGGTGGAAGAGACCCAGTACTTC. The chain couples TRBV6-5 to TRBJ2-5; unclear D gene. The V and J ends lost 2 bases and 3 bases respectively, with 10 bases between them. Germline CDR1 is MNHEY and CDR2 is SVGAGI. The CDR3 has 14 amino acids.

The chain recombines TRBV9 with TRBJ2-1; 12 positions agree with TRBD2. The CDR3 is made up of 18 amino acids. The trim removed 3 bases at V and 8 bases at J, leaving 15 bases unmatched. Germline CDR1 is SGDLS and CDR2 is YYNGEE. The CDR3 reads CASSEGGPTSGRFHEQFF. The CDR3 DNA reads TGTGCCAGCAGCGAGGGGGGACCTACTAGCGGGAGGTTCCATGAGCAGTTCTTC. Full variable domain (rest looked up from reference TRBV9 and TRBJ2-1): DSGVTQTPKHLITATGQRVTLRCSPRSGDLSVYWYQQSLDQGLQFLIQYYNGEERAKGNILERFSAQQFPDLHSELNLSSLELGDSALYFCASSEGGPTSGRFHEQFFGPGTRLTVL.

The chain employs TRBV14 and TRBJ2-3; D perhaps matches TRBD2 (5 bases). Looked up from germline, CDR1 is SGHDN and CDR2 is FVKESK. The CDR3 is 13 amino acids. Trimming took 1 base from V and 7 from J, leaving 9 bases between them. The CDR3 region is CASSQGERNTQYF. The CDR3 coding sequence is TGTGCCAGCAGCCAAGGGGAGCGAAATACGCAGTATTTT.

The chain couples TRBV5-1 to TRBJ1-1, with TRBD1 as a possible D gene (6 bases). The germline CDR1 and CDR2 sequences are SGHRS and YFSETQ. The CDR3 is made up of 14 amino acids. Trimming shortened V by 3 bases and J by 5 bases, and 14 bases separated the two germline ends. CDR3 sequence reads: CASSWGGQPTEAFF. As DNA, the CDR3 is TGCGCCAGCAGCTGGGGGGGGCAGCCAACTGAAGCTTTCTTT.

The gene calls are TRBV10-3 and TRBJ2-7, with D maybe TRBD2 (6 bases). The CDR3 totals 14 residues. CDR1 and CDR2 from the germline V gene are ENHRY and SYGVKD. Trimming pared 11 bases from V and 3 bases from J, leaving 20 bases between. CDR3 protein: CAAGTGAGIYEQYF. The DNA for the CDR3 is TGTGCCGCGGGGACGGGAGCTGGGATCTACGAGCAGTACTTC.

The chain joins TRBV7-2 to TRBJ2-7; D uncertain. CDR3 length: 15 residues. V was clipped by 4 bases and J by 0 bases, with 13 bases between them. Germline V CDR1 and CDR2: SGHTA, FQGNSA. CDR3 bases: TGTGCCAGCAGCTCCAGTATAGCTGGCTCCTACGAGCAGTACTTC. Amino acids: CASSSSIAGSYEQYF.

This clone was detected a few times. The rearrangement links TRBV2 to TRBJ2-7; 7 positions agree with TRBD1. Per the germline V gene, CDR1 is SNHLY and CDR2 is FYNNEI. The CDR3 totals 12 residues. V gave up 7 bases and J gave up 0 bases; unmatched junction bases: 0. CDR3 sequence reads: CASTGGSYEQYF. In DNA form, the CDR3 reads TGTGCCAGCACAGGGGGCTCCTACGAGCAGTACTTC. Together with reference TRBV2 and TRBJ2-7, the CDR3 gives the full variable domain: EPEVTQTPSHQVTQMGQEVILRCVPISNHLYFYWYRQILGQKVEFLVSFYNNEISEKSEIFDDQFSVERPDGSNFTLKIRSTKLEDSAMYFCASTGGSYEQYFGPGTRLTVT.